This T cell receptor (beta chain) was recovered during a study of a mutant IDH1 vaccine in newly diagnosed glioma. Study-level background: Most patients had received both radiotherapy and temozolomide, the prior options being radiotherapy, temozolomide, or both.

Points on this clone: What it binds is not known.

Here immunoSEQ multiplex PCR was the method, and the copy in TCRdb shows in-frame clones only, minus some. The data hold approximately 50,000 clones, with more than 75% observed a single time. This sample's time point: week 23, last vaccination. Alongside topical imiquimod, each dose of vaccine comprised 300 ug of mutant IDH1 20-mer peptide. Study-level points and caveats: Detectable vaccine-induced immune responses arose in 93.3% of patients.

The source is a man aged 35-49 years with glioma. Sequenced here: PBMCs, sampled from a glioma patient whose treatment included an IDH1 peptide vaccine.

CDR3: CASSFLALLATGELFF. The CDR3 region has the DNA TGTGCCAGCAGTTTTTTGGCCCTCCTAGCGACCGGGGAGCTGTTTTTT. V gene TRBV6-5 combines with J gene TRBJ2-2; tentatively, D is TRBD2 (6 bases). Per the germline V gene, CDR1 is MNHEY and CDR2 is SVGAGI. The V end was cut by 4 bases, the J end by 5 bases, with 17 bases between. This CDR3 is built from 16 residues.